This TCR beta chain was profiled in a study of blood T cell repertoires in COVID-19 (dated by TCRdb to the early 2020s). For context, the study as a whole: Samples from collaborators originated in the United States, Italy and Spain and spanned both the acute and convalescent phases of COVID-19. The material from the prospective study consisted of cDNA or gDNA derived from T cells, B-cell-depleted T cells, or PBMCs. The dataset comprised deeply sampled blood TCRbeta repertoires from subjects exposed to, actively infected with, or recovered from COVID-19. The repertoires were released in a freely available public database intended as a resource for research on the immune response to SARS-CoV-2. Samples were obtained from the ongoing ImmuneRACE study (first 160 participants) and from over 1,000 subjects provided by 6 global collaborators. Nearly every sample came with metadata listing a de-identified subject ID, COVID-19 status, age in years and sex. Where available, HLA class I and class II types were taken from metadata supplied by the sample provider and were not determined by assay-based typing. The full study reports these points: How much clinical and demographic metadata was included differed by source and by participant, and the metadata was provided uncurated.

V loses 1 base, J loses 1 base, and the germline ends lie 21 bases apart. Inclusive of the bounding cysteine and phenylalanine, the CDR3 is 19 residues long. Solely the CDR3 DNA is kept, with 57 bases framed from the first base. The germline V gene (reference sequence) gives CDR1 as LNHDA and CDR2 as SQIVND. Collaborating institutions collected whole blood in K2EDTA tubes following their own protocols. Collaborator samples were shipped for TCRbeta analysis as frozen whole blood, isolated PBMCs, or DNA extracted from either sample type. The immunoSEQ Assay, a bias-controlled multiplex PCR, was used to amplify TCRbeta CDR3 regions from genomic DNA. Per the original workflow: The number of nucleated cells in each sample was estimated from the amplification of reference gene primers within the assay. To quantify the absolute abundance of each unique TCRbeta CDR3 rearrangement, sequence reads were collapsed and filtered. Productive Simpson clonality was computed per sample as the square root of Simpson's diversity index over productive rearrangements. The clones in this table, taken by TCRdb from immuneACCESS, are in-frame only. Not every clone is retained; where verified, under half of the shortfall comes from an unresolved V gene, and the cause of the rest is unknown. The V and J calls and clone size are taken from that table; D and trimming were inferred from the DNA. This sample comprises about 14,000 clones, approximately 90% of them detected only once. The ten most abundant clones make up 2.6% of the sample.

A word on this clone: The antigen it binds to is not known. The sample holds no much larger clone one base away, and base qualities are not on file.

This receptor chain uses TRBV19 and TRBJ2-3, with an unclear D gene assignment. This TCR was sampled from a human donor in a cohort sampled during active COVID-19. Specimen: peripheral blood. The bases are TGTGCCAGTAGTATAGGCATGACTCGTCCGAGTCAGCGCACAGATACGCAGTATTTT. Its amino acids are CASSIGMTRPSQRTDTQYF.